This entry lists 28 T cell receptor beta chains sequenced from one sample in a study of tumor and adjacent non-tumor tissue in lung cancer. This sample's RNA came from whole unsorted tissue. This non-tumor lung sample came from over 3 cm beyond the tumor edge. TCRbeta libraries were built with three rounds of nested PCR, modified from ARM-PCR. TCRdb analysed the multiplex PCR reads with MiXCR anew, one entry per CDR3 protein. Found here are roughly 70,000 distinct CDR3 sequences, around two thirds of them singletons; the top ten hold around a quarter. Sequencing was done on a sample of distant non-tumor lung tissue. These receptors all come from a woman between 45 and 65 years old with non-small cell lung cancer.

This clonotype was seen only a few times. J is TRBJ2-1 and V is TRBV7-9; 10 nucleotides match TRBD2. The CDR3 runs 16 residues. V trimming: 4 bases; J trimming: 5 bases; junction bases outside the gene matches: 8. The germline V gene encodes CDR1 SEHNR and CDR2 FQNEAQ (reference sequence). DNA of the CDR3: TGTGCCAGCAGCTCCATGATGAGCGGGAGGGACAATGAGCAGTTCTTC. Encoded protein: CASSSMMSGRDNEQFF. The full variable domain, rest sourced from reference TRBV7-9 and TRBJ2-1, is DTGVSQNPRHKITKRGQNVTFRCDPISEHNRLYWYRQTLGQGPEFLTYFQNEAQLEKSRLLSDRFSAERPKGSFSTLEIQRTEQGDSAMYLCASSSMMSGRDNEQFFGPGTRLTVL.

Regarding this clonotype: A junction end diverges from the germline sequence, so it may reflect a read error. The chain combines TRBV29-1 with TRBJ2-7, with TRBD2 identical over 9 bases. The CDR3 has 14 amino acids. The germline CDR1 and CDR2 sequences are SQVTM and ANQGSEA. CDR3 sequence (DNA): TGCAGCGTTGACGGGACTAGCAGGAGCTACGAGCAATACTTT. It encodes CSVDGTSRSYEQYF.

As to this clonotype: This could be a read error, since a much larger clone is one nucleotide away. The rearrangement joins TRBV4-2 to TRBJ1-5, with D unclear. Looked up from germline, CDR1 is LGHNA and CDR2 is YNFKEQ. Trimming cost V 4 bases and J 5 bases, with 18 bases left between them. The CDR3 consists of 16 residues. In nucleotides, the CDR3 is TGTGCCAGCAGCCCCAAATGGAGGGAACCGGATCAGCCCCAGCATTTT. Amino acids: CASSPKWREPDQPQHF.

Points on this clonotype: The junction departs from germline at one end; a sequencing error may be responsible. This chain links TRBV6-1 with TRBJ2-5; 10 bases align to TRBD1. The germline gives CDR1 MNHNS, CDR2 SASEGT. The CDR3 sequence is 13 residues long. The CDR3: CTSILTGGETQYF. CDR3 nucleotide sequence: TGTACCAGCATTCTGACAGGGGGCGAGACTCAGTACTTC.

The chain combines TRBV5-8 with TRBJ2-5; TRBD1 aligns across 9 bases. The CDR3 runs 16 residues. V lost 6 bases and J lost 4; bases outside the gene matches: 13. Germline V gives CDR1 SGHTS, CDR2 YDEGEE. CDR3 loop: CASITFTGTGLETQYF. The CDR3 DNA follows: TGTGCCAGCATAACCTTTACCGGGACAGGGTTAGAGACCCAGTACTTC.

This clonotype occurred a few times. Compared with germline, one end of the junction differs, possibly owing to a read error. The genes are TRBV5-5 and TRBJ2-7, with 8 positions matching TRBD2. The CDR3 covers 14 residues. CDR1 SGHKS and CDR2 YYEKEE come from the germline V gene (reference sequence). The CDR3 coding sequence is TGTGCCAGCAGCTTGGAGGCGGGAGGTTACGAGCGGTACTTC. The encoded protein is CASSLEAGGYERYF. Looking up the rest from reference TRBV5-5 and TRBJ2-7 gives the full variable domain: DAGVTQSPTHLIKTRGQQVTLRCSPISGHKSVSWYQQVLGQGPQFIFQYYEKEERGRGNFPDRFSARQFPNYSSELNVNALLLGDSALYLCASSLEAGGYERYFGPGTRLTVT.

This clonotype was picked up one time. Germline is not matched at one junction end, which may reflect a read error. This chain connects TRBV5-5 to TRBJ1-2; D ambiguous. Germline V gene lookup returns CDR1 SGHKS and CDR2 YYEKEE (reference sequence). This CDR3 region has 16 residues. The chain's CDR3 is CASSFLGDGPSYGYIF. CDR3 nucleotide sequence: TGTGCCAGCAGCTTTCTAGGCGACGGGCCCTCATATGGCTACATCTTC.

This clonotype was counted only a few times. A much larger clone differs from this one at a single base, so this may be a read error. The chain employs TRBV7-9 and TRBJ2-5, with D possibly being TRBD1 or TRBD2 (5 bases each). The CDR3 covers 15 residues. In germline, CDR1 is SEHNR, CDR2 FQNEAQ (reference sequence). As DNA, the CDR3 is TGTGCCAGCAGCTTCGTGGGAAGCGGACAAGACACCCAGTACTTC. Its translation is CASSFVGSGQDTQYF.

The CDR3 DNA reads TGTGCCAGCAGCTTAGATCCTCAGGGTTGGATGTTCTTC. It encodes CASSLDPQGWMFF. J is TRBJ2-1 and V is TRBV11-2; tentative D call: TRBD1 (5 bases). The germline CDR1 and CDR2 sequences are SGHAT and FQNNGV. Trimming removed 0 bases from V and 15 bases from J, with 15 bases in between. CDR3 size: 13 residues.

At least ten counts were recorded for this clonotype. V usage is TRBV4-3 and J usage is TRBJ2-5; D remains ambiguous. Germline V gene lookup returns CDR1 LGHNA and CDR2 YSLEER. The CDR3 is 13 residues long. V lost 5 bases and J lost 0, with 7 bases in between. CDR3 loop: CASSSLYQETQYF. The CDR3 DNA reads as TGCGCCAGCAGCTCCCTTTACCAAGAGACCCAGTACTTC.

The table lists this clonotype with many counts. The V call is TRBV5-4, the J call TRBJ1-5; 7 bases match TRBD1. With 4 bases clipped from V and 4 bases from J, the junction kept 2 bases outside the gene matches. The CDR3 totals 13 residues. Germline CDR1 reads SGHNT; CDR2 reads YYREEE (reference sequence). Here the CDR3 reads CASSLGQNQPQHF. The CDR3 coding sequence is TGTGCCAGCAGCCTGGGACAGAATCAGCCCCAGCATTTT.

Remarks on this clonotype: It may be a read error: a sequence one base away is much more abundant. CDR3 nucleotides: TGTGTCAGCAGTTACTCAACAGGGGAGCAGTTCTTC. It is translated as CVSSYSTGEQFF. The chain has TRBV6-5 and TRBJ2-1, with a weak D call TRBD1 (6 bases). Germline V CDR1 and CDR2: MNHEY, SVGAGI. The CDR3 extends over 12 amino acids.

This clonotype has a handful of counts. One end of the junction does not line up with germline, which may come from a read error. DNA for the CDR3: TGTGCTAGCAGCTTAGGGACAGAGCTCGGCCCCCTCCACTTT. The encoded protein is CASSLGTELGPLHF. This chain joins TRBV7-8 and TRBJ1-6; 7 nucleotides match TRBD1. Per the germline V gene, CDR1 is SGHVS and CDR2 is FQNEAQ. This CDR3 has 14 amino acids.

Worth noting for this clonotype: A much larger clone lies a single base off, so this may be a read error. This chain uses TRBV10-3 with TRBJ1-5, with D hard to call. CDR1 and CDR2 (germline): ENHRY, SYGVKD. Trimming cost V 2 bases and J 2 bases, with 19 bases left between them. This CDR3 comprises 18 residues. CDR3 loop: CAISEADYKAGGNQPQHF. Here the CDR3 DNA reads TGTGCCATCAGTGAGGCCGACTACAAGGCTGGCGGCAATCAGCCCCAGCATTTT.

As concerns this clonotype: A much larger clonotype is one base distant, so this may be a read error. The chain combines TRBV6-1 with TRBJ1-6; a possible D gene is TRBD1 (5 bases). V was shortened by 7 bases and J by 10 bases, with 26 bases between the two germline ends. Per the germline V gene, CDR1 is MNHNS and CDR2 is SASEGT. The CDR3 has 17 amino acids. CDR3 sequence reads: CASTPLDSGRGLSPLHF. CDR3 nucleotides: TGTGCCAGCACCCCCCTCGACTCGGGACGGGGTCTCTCACCCCTCCACTTT.

Details on this clonotype: The junction and the germline gene differ at one end; a read error may be behind it. The chain joins TRBV20-1 to TRBJ2-3, with a possible D match to TRBD2 (6 bases). Germline CDR1 DFQATT, CDR2 SNEGSKA (reference sequence). The CDR3 sequence is 16 residues long. In nucleotides, the CDR3 is TGCAGTGCTAGAGCCGGCCTAGCGAACAGCACAGACACGCAGTATTTT. Encoded protein: CSARAGLANSTDTQYF.

A word on this clonotype: This could be a read error, since a much larger clone is one nucleotide away. The chain combines TRBV12-3 or TRBV12-4 with TRBJ2-5; D ambiguous. The CDR3 has 15 amino acids. CDR3 region: CANSLEGQATWAQYF. In DNA form, the CDR3 reads TGTGCCAACAGTTTAGAAGGCCAGGCAACATGGGCCCAGTACTTC.

This clonotype was recorded many times. The chain joins TRBV12-3 or TRBV12-4 to TRBJ2-2; D may correspond to TRBD1 or TRBD2 (5 bases each). V was trimmed by 5 bases and J by 5 bases, leaving 18 bases between them. CDR3 length: 16 residues. DNA for the CDR3: TGTGCCAGCAGTCCGTCCGGGACCTTAAGGACCGGGGAGCTGTTTTTT. Translated, it gives CASSPSGTLRTGELFF.

With regard to this clonotype: A single base separates this from a much larger clone, so it may be a read error. The chain's CDR3 is CASSWAVDSGYTF. The CDR3 DNA is TGTGCCAGCAGTTGGGCAGTGGACAGCGGCTACACCTTC. The genes are TRBV12-3 or TRBV12-4 and TRBJ1-2; D perhaps matches TRBD1 (6 bases). This CDR3 comprises 13 residues. V shed 4 bases and J shed 8 bases, with 14 bases lying between them.

In this sample, this clonotype turned up a few times. The chain recombines TRBV5-1 with TRBJ2-2; 10 bases match TRBD2. Losses at the gene ends were 3 bases for V and 2 bases for J; bases not matched to a gene: 4. The CDR3 spans 16 residues. Germline loops: CDR1 SGHRS, CDR2 YFSETQ. The CDR3 reads CASSSGLAVNTGELFF. CDR3 DNA: TGCGCCAGCAGCTCCGGACTAGCGGTTAACACCGGGGAGCTGTTTTTT.

In regard to this clonotype: Possible read error: a much larger clone is one base away. As the CDR3 is not closed by the conserved phenylalanine or tryptophan, this likely results from a read error. This sequence joins TRBV5-1 and TRBJ2-2; D gene uncertain. CDR1 and CDR2 (germline): SGHRS, YFSETQ. The CDR3 runs 13 residues. Trimming took 5 bases from V and 5 from J, leaving 10 bases between them. For the CDR3, the DNA is TGCGCCAGCAGAGCGTTATCTACCGGGGAGCTGTTTTGT. It is translated as CASRALSTGELFC.

Comment on this clonotype: In this CDR3 the conserved last residue, phenylalanine or tryptophan, is missing, so a read error is likely. CDR3 nucleotide sequence: TGCAGTGCTAGAGTAATACTAGCGAGCTATGGGCAGTTCCTC. This gives the protein CSARVILASYGQFL. V gene TRBV20-1 combines with J gene TRBJ2-1; 7 positions match TRBD2. Germline V gene sequence: CDR1 DFQATT, CDR2 SNEGSKA (reference sequence). This CDR3 is built from 14 residues. V lost 1 base to trimming and J lost 12 bases; unmatched junction nucleotides: 12.

This clonotype appeared once. A much larger clone differs from this one at a single base, so this may be a read error. V usage is TRBV4-2 and J usage is TRBJ2-2; tentatively, D is TRBD2 (6 bases). CDR3 size: 15 residues. The V gene lost 2 bases and the J gene lost 6 bases, with 13 bases spanning the gap. In germline, CDR1 is LGHNA, CDR2 YNFKEQ. CDR3 bases: TGTGCCAGCAGCCAATCAAGCGGGCCCGCCGGGGAGCTGTTTTTT. Translation gives CASSQSSGPAGELFF.

Regarding this clonotype: A much larger clone is a single base away; this may be a read error. V is TRBV28 and J is TRBJ2-1; D is ambiguous. The V gene lost 10 bases and the J gene lost 6 bases, with 19 bases spanning the gap. The CDR3 length is 14 residues. Per the germline V gene, CDR1 is MDHEN and CDR2 is SYDVKM. CDR3 DNA: TGTGCCATCACCCTTAGGCTGTCGGCCAATGAGCAGTTCTTC. Encoded protein: CAITLRLSANEQFF.

This clonotype appeared a single time. The junction does not match germline at one end; this may be a read error. The chain uses TRBV6-2 or TRBV6-3 and TRBJ2-1; 7 nucleotides agree with TRBD2. Germline V gives CDR1 MNHEY, CDR2 SVGEGT. CDR3 size: 14 residues. CDR3 coding DNA: TGTCCCAGCAGGCCGGGGGGTACTAACAATGAGCAGTTCTTC. Its protein product is CPSRPGGTNNEQFF.

As concerns this clonotype: Given a much more abundant clone one base away, this may be a read error. The genes are TRBV29-1 and TRBJ2-5; D call uncertain. CDR1 is SQVTM and CDR2 is ANQGSEA in the germline V gene. This CDR3 is 10 amino acids long. The CDR3 region has the DNA TGCAGCGCTACGACCCTGAGGACCCTATTC. This codes for CSATTLRTLF.

This clonotype has ten or more counts. CDR3 sequence (DNA): TGCAGTGCTAGTAACGCGGGAGATGGAAGGACCTACGAGCAGTACTTC. As protein: CSASNAGDGRTYEQYF. The chain employs TRBV20-1 and TRBJ2-7; 7 bases are shared with TRBD2. The CDR3 has 16 amino acids. Germline loops: CDR1 DFQATT, CDR2 SNEGSKA (reference sequence). V trimming: 3 bases; J trimming: 2 bases; junction bases outside the gene matches: 13.

In regard to this clonotype: An end of the junction differs from the germline gene, which may be a read error. The chain joins TRBV20-1 to TRBJ2-1; TRBD2 agrees at 10 bases. This CDR3 has 15 amino acids. Germline lookup yields CDR1 DFQATT and CDR2 SNEGSKA (reference sequence). The CDR3 sequence: CSARSTSGTYNEHFF. The CDR3 bases are TGCAGTGCTAGGTCAACTAGCGGGACCTACAATGAGCACTTCTTC.